Below, one TCR beta chain is given with its context. Germline V gene data show CDR1 as SGHRS and CDR2 as YFSETQ. The CDR3 has 14 residues. V shed 4 bases and J 6 bases; nucleotides not matched to a gene: 7. Per the original methods: Reference gene primer amplification gave estimated nucleated cell counts. TCRdb's table, derived via immunoSEQ multiplex PCR, lists solely in-frame clones and lacks some. V, J and clone size reflect that table, while D and trimming were determined from the DNA. The sample lists about 36,000 clones, about 90% seen once, with roughly 21% in the top ten. This sample stems from a study of blood T cell repertoires in COVID-19. Study-wide context: From the United States, Italy and Spain came samples of acute and convalescent COVID-19. PBMCs, B-cell-depleted T cells, or T cells were the source of the cDNA or gDNA that made up the material.

The sample was peripheral blood. The gene calls are TRBV5-1 and TRBJ1-5; TRBD1 matches 7 bases. This clonotype was obtained from a man in his 60s with acute or convalescent COVID-19. The CDR3 nucleotides are TGCGCCAGCAGCCTACAGGGGATGGGTCAGCCCCAGCATTTT. It specifies CASSLQGMGQPQHF.